This T cell receptor (beta chain) was sequenced in a study of cytomegalovirus exposure and HLA in healthy donors. This clone was seen more than once but under ten times. Germline values: CDR1 MDHEN, CDR2 SYDVKM. V was pared by 10 bases and J by 6 bases, with 19 bases between. The CDR3 totals 14 residues. PCR was performed using 60 Vbeta and 13 Jbeta primers. TCRdb's copy holds only in-frame clones and misses some; the assay was immunoSEQ multiplex PCR. The top ten hold over 4.5% of the sample, which has 90,000 to 120,000 clones, about three quarters seen once. The gene calls are TRBV28 and TRBJ2-1, with D unclear. The TCR sequence derives from a woman aged 18-30 years in good health and CMV-seropositive. Material: PBMCs. The CDR3 is CANLIPLKCNEQFF. DNA of the CDR3: TGTGCCAACTTGATCCCGCTTAAATGCAATGAGCAGTTCTTC.